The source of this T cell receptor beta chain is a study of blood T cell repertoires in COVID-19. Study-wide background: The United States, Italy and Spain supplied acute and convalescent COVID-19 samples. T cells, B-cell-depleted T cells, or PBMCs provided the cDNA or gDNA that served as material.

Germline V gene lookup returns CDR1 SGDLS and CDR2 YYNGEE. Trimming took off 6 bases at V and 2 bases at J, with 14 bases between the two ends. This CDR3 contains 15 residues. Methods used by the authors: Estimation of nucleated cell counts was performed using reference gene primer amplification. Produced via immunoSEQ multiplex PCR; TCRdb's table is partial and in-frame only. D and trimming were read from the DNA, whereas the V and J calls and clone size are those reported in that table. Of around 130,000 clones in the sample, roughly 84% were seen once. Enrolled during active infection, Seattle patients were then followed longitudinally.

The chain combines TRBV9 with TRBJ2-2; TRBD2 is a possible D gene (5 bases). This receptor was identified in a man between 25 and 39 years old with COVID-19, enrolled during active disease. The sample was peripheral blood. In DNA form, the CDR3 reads TGTGCCAGCACCGGGGTAAGCGGAAACACCGGGGAGCTGTTTTTT. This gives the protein CASTGVSGNTGELFF.